The subject of this entry is one TCR beta chain. PCR involved 60 Vbeta and 13 Jbeta primers. Sequencing was performed with immunoSEQ multiplex PCR; in TCRdb, only in-frame clones are kept and a portion is missing. The sample holds some 130,000 clones, about four fifths seen once. V dropped 8 bases and J dropped 4; count of bases not matched to a gene: 6. The CDR3 sequence is 13 residues long. The germline CDR1 and CDR2 sequences are MGHRA and YSYEKL. The sample is drawn from a study of cytomegalovirus exposure and HLA in healthy donors. This chain joins TRBV4-1 and TRBJ2-3, with 7 positions matching TRBD1. The sequencing input was PBMCs. This receptor was taken from a man aged 25-40 years in good health. The CDR3 reads CASRQGPADTQYF. CDR3 bases: TGCGCCAGCCGACAGGGTCCCGCAGATACGCAGTATTTT.